The clone carrying this T cell receptor beta chain was recorded once. The source of the sample is a study of blood T cell repertoires in COVID-19. Across the whole study: COVID-19 samples from acute and convalescent phases originated in the United States, Italy and Spain.

The CDR3 extends over 15 amino acids. The ends lost 5 bases at V and 8 bases at J; junction bases unmatched: 11. Germline V lookup: CDR1 PRHDT, CDR2 FYEKMQ (reference sequence). Sequencing used immunoSEQ multiplex PCR; TCRdb keeps in-frame clones, though not all of them. Of about 97,000 clones listed, approximately 90% are singletons. Input material: peripheral blood. The sequence derives from a human donor in a cohort sampled during active COVID-19. The chain joins TRBV13 to TRBJ1-4; 7 bases match TRBD1. CDR3 residues: CASSPRQGLGEKLFF. Written as DNA, the CDR3 is TGTGCCAGCAGCCCCCGACAGGGCCTGGGGGAAAAACTGTTTTTT.